The TCR beta chain described here comes from a study of blood T cell repertoires in COVID-19. Libraries were prepared by immunoSEQ multiplex PCR; TCRdb keeps only in-frame clonotypes and omits some of them. The profile shows around 100,000 clones, about 85% of them singletons. CDR1 is SGHRS, CDR2 YFSETQ, per germline. The CDR3 contains 13 residues. With 6 bases removed from V and 1 base from J, the gap between germline ends came to 10 bases. The source material was peripheral blood. This chain uses TRBV5-1 with TRBJ2-5; maybe TRBD1 (5 bases). The clonotype was recovered from a man aged 45-65 years in a cohort sampled during active COVID-19. CDR3 in amino acids: CASKTVIQETQYF. DNA of the CDR3: TGCGCCAGCAAGACAGTTATCCAAGAGACCCAGTACTTC.